The 27 T cell receptor beta chains listed next were all sequenced from one sample in a study of T cells in Graves' hyperthyroidism and ophthalmopathy. Authors of the study amplified TCR beta CDR3 regions from RNA transcripts. The HTBI set primed first-round TCR CDR3 RT-PCR. TCRdb ran MiXCR on the multiplex PCR reads and lists one entry per CDR3 protein. The table shows 450,000 to 650,000 distinct CDR3 sequences, with approximately 14% occurring only once. The specimen sequenced was blood. The receptor set was obtained from a woman younger than 30 with Graves' ophthalmopathy.

Details on this clonotype: An end of the junction differs from the germline gene, which may be a read error. The chain is built from TRBV4-1 and TRBJ2-5; 9 bases map to TRBD2. Germline assignment: CDR1 MGHRA and CDR2 YSYEKL. This CDR3 is 17 amino acids long. CDR3 sequence: CVSSHIGTSRIQETQYF. The CDR3 region has the DNA TGCGTCAGCAGCCATATCGGGACTAGCAGAATCCAAGAGACCCAGTACTTC.

This clonotype was seen ten or more times. V usage is TRBV6-1 and J usage is TRBJ2-7; D assignment may be TRBD1 or TRBD2 (6 bases each). In germline, CDR1 is MNHNS, CDR2 SASEGT. CDR3 length equals 12 residues. V was clipped by 8 bases and J by 4 bases, with 12 bases between them. CDR3 DNA: TGTGCCAGCTCGGGGGACAAGTACGAGCAGTACTTC. Its protein is CASSGDKYEQYF.

This clonotype occurred many times. The chain carries TRBV6-1 and TRBJ1-2, with a possible D match to TRBD1 (5 bases). CDR1 and CDR2 (germline): MNHNS, SASEGT. Trimming stripped 8 bases from V and 5 bases from J, with 27 bases between. The length of the CDR3 is 17 residues. CDR3 bases: TGTGCCAGCTCTACCGGGACGGGACTCCCTGGTGCTTATGGCTACACCTTC. Its translation is CASSTGTGLPGAYGYTF.

The rearrangement joins TRBV7-6 to TRBJ2-1; TRBD1 matches at 9 bases. The CDR3 runs to 15 residues. The J segment lost 4 bases and the V segment lost 0 bases, leaving 1 base of the junction unmatched. The germline gives CDR1 SGHVS, CDR2 FNYEAQ. The CDR3 loop reads CASSLAGQGYNEQFF. The CDR3 nucleotides read TGTGCCAGCAGCTTAGCGGGACAGGGTTACAATGAGCAGTTCTTC.

This clonotype was found many times. The rearrangement links TRBV3-1 to TRBJ2-5; TRBD2 matches 10 bases. The CDR3 sequence is 15 residues long. With V trimmed by 2 bases and J by 9 bases, 9 bases remained unmatched. CDR1 is LGHDT and CDR2 is YNNKEL in the germline V gene (reference sequence). CDR3 sequence reads: CASSQSGRAKRSQYF. The DNA of the CDR3 is TGTGCCAGCAGCCAAAGCGGGAGGGCTAAGCGGTCCCAGTACTTC.

This clonotype has at least ten counts. V and J are TRBV11-3 and TRBJ2-3; D may be TRBD1 (6 bases). V dropped 0 bases and J dropped 0 bases, with 10 bases sitting between them. This CDR3 is 16 amino acids long. In germline, CDR1 is SGHNT, CDR2 YENEEA. This CDR3 is CASSLDGGQSTDTQYF. The CDR3 nucleotides are TGTGCCAGCAGCTTAGATGGCGGACAGAGCACAGATACGCAGTATTTT.

This chain connects TRBV30 to TRBJ1-5; no clear D. From germline, CDR1 is GTSNPN and CDR2 SVGIG (reference sequence). The CDR3 length is 13 residues. Trimming shortened V by 2 bases and J by 7 bases, and 12 bases separated the two germline ends. Written as DNA, the CDR3 is TGTGCCTGGAGTCGCCTGGGAGACCAGCCCCAGCATTTT. Its protein product is CAWSRLGDQPQHF.

The chain recombines TRBV6-4 with TRBJ2-5, with 7 positions matching TRBD1. This CDR3 region has 17 residues. Germline CDR1 MRHNA, CDR2 SNTAGT. Unmatched junction bases numbered 12, after V lost 5 bases and J lost 0 bases. The CDR3 loop reads CASSLSWTGYYQETQYF. In DNA, the CDR3 is TGTGCCAGCAGTCTCTCTTGGACAGGCTACTACCAAGAGACCCAGTACTTC.

The chain joins TRBV6-5 to TRBJ1-5; maybe TRBD1 (5 bases). The CDR3 totals 20 residues. The germline V gene encodes CDR1 MNHEY and CDR2 SVGAGI. V lost 2 bases and J lost 0, with 23 bases in between. The CDR3: CASSYVRDLLTGYSNQPQHF. The CDR3 DNA follows: TGTGCCAGCAGTTACGTCCGGGACCTCCTTACGGGTTATAGCAATCAGCCCCAGCATTTT.

This clonotype has ten or more counts. The CDR3 here is CASSLPQRSGEGIYF. The CDR3 region has the DNA TGTGCCAGCAGTTTACCCCAGCGTTCAGGGGAAGGAATTTACTTC. The chain couples TRBV28 to TRBJ2-7; maybe TRBD1 (6 bases). V lost 2 bases and J lost 13, with 24 bases in between. CDR3 length equals 15 residues. Germline loops: CDR1 MDHEN, CDR2 SYDVKM. The full variable domain, rest sourced from reference TRBV28 and TRBJ2-7, is DVKVTQSSRYLVKRTGEKVFLECVQDMDHENMFWYRQDPGLGLRLIYFSYDVKMKEKGDIPEGYSVSREKKERFSLILESASTNQTSMYLCASSLPQRSGEGIYFGPGTRLTVT.

V is TRBV9 and J is TRBJ2-2, with TRBD1 as a possible D gene (6 bases). The germline V gene encodes CDR1 SGDLS and CDR2 YYNGEE. CDR3 length: 16 residues. V was shortened by 3 bases and J by 3 bases, with 15 bases between the two germline ends. CDR3: CASSAAGAMDTGELFF. The CDR3 bases are TGTGCCAGCAGCGCCGCAGGGGCCATGGACACCGGGGAGCTGTTTTTT.

This chain connects TRBV30 to TRBJ1-2; 12 nucleotides line up with TRBD1. The length of the CDR3 is 15 residues. The germline V gene has CDR1 GTSNPN and CDR2 SVGIG (reference sequence). V trimming: 5 bases; J trimming: 5 bases; junction bases outside the gene matches: 9. CDR3 amino acids: CAWGTGGSVWYGYTF. DNA of the CDR3: TGTGCCTGGGGGACAGGGGGCTCGGTATGGTATGGCTACACCTTC.

The CDR3 region is CASSQGLDSTDTQYF. The CDR3 region has the DNA TGTGCCAGCTCACAGGGACTGGATAGCACAGATACGCAGTATTTT. This rearrangement joins TRBV18 to TRBJ2-3, with D possibly matching TRBD2 (6 bases). Trimming cost V 4 bases and J 0 bases, with 11 bases left between them. Germline V CDR1 and CDR2: KGHSH, LQKENI. The CDR3 has 15 amino acids.

The table lists this clonotype with many counts. The CDR3 here is CASSLGAAGANEQYF. In nucleotides, the CDR3 is TGTGCCAGCAGCTTAGGGGCGGCGGGGGCGAACGAGCAGTACTTC. This chain links TRBV11-2 with TRBJ2-7; maybe TRBD2 (7 bases). CDR1 SGHAT and CDR2 FQNNGV come from the germline V gene. V was cut by 1 base and J by 5 bases, with 15 bases left in between. The CDR3 runs to 15 residues.

This clonotype was seen more than once but under ten times. CDR3 region: CSARDVLQVWSQPQHF. DNA for the CDR3: TGCAGTGCTAGAGATGTCCTCCAGGTTTGGAGTCAGCCCCAGCATTTT. The rearrangement uses TRBV20-1 and TRBJ1-5; D is unresolved. With 0 bases removed from V and 6 bases from J, the gap between germline ends came to 18 bases. The germline V gene encodes CDR1 DFQATT and CDR2 SNEGSKA (reference sequence). The CDR3 spans 16 residues.

V usage is TRBV4-1 and J usage is TRBJ2-2; D is undetermined. The germline CDR1 and CDR2 sequences are MGHRA and YSYEKL. V was cut by 1 base and J by 7 bases, with 4 bases left in between. This CDR3 is built from 12 residues. CDR3 residues: CASSQVVGELFF. As DNA, the CDR3 is TGCGCCAGCAGCCAAGTAGTCGGGGAGCTGTTTTTT.

The chain has TRBV9 and TRBJ1-1; D is perhaps TRBD1 (5 bases). The germline V gene encodes CDR1 SGDLS and CDR2 YYNGEE. CDR3 length: 14 amino acids. V was shortened by 3 bases and J by 0 bases, with 9 bases between the two germline ends. For the CDR3, the DNA is TGTGCCAGCAGCGGTGGGGGGTTGAACACTGAAGCTTTCTTT. Translation: CASSGGGLNTEAFF.

In its sample, this clonotype was seen many times. V is TRBV2 and J is TRBJ1-3; 7 bases are shared with TRBD1. From germline, CDR1 is SNHLY and CDR2 FYNNEI. There are 15 residues in the CDR3. The V segment lost 6 bases and the J segment 6 bases; nucleotides outside the gene matches: 11. CDR3 in amino acids: CASRSRQGPQNTIYF. The CDR3 region has the DNA TGTGCCAGCAGGAGCCGACAGGGCCCGCAAAACACCATATATTTT.

This clonotype was counted a few times. V is TRBV29-1 and J is TRBJ2-7; the match to TRBD2 covers 16 bases. Germline V gives CDR1 SQVTM, CDR2 ANQGSEA. The CDR3 spans 17 residues. The V segment lost 2 bases and the J segment 2 bases; nucleotides outside the gene matches: 6. The CDR3 bases are TGCAGCGTTGAATCTCCGGGACTAGCGGGAGGGGCCTACGAGCAGTACTTC. It encodes CSVESPGLAGGAYEQYF.

The rearrangement uses TRBV11-2 and TRBJ1-1; D remains unclear. This CDR3 comprises 15 residues. Looked up from germline, CDR1 is SGHAT and CDR2 is FQNNGV. The germline V and J ends were trimmed by 1 base and 1 base, with 10 bases remaining between them. The CDR3 nucleotides read TGTGCCAGCAGCTTAGGAGTCATGGGGAACACTGAAGCTTTCTTT. Protein product: CASSLGVMGNTEAFF.

This clonotype was seen at least ten times. The V call is TRBV10-3, the J call TRBJ2-1, with 12 bases lining up with TRBD1. Trimming cost V 10 bases and J 8 bases; bases outside gene matches: 6. Germline CDR1 and CDR2: ENHRY and SYGVKD. CDR3 length: 13 residues. This CDR3 reads CATTGTGGYEQFF. CDR3 DNA sequence: TGTGCCACGACCGGGACAGGGGGCTATGAGCAGTTCTTC.

This chain joins TRBV19 and TRBJ2-4; D possibly uses TRBD1 or TRBD2 (5 bases each). The CDR3 runs to 16 residues. V shed 3 bases and J shed 3 bases, with 15 bases lying between them. Germline V gene sequence: CDR1 LNHDA, CDR2 SQIVND (reference sequence). The CDR3 DNA is TGTGCCAGTAGTATTCTTCTGGGGGACCTCAAAAACATTCAGTACTTC. Translating it yields CASSILLGDLKNIQYF.

This clonotype was observed a handful of times. The V gene is TRBV4-2, the J gene TRBJ2-3; 7 bases map to TRBD2. The CDR3 spans 18 residues. Per the germline V gene, CDR1 is LGHNA and CDR2 is YNFKEQ. V was pared by 4 bases and J by 0 bases, with 13 bases of the junction left unmatched. Here the CDR3 DNA reads TGTGCCAGCAGCCCAGAAATGGGGCGGGAGAGTAGCACAGATACGCAGTATTTT. Protein: CASSPEMGRESSTDTQYF.

This clonotype was seen many times. V and J are TRBV7-2 and TRBJ2-3; weak D call: TRBD1 (6 bases). Looked up from germline, CDR1 is SGHTA and CDR2 is FQGNSA. CDR3 length: 14 amino acids. V was clipped by 0 bases and J by 10 bases, with 14 bases between them. The DNA of the CDR3 is TGTGCCAGCAGCTTAGCGATGACAGGTGCGGCGCAGTATTTT. Translated: CASSLAMTGAAQYF.

With regard to this clonotype: An end of the junction differs from the germline gene, which may be a read error. CDR3 DNA: TGTGCCACCACTGATGACAGGGCGGACACTGAAGCTCTCTTT. Translating it yields CATTDDRADTEALF. The chain uses TRBV24-1 and TRBJ1-1; 7 nucleotides match TRBD1. This CDR3 spans 14 amino acids. Germline CDR1 and CDR2: KGHDR and SFDVKD.

This clonotype was detected a few times. V gene TRBV20-1 combines with J gene TRBJ1-1; 9 nucleotides agree with TRBD1. Trimming at V came to 0 bases and at J to 1 base, leaving 6 bases not matched to a gene. Germline lookup yields CDR1 DFQATT and CDR2 SNEGSKA (reference sequence). This CDR3 is built from 16 residues. CDR3 bases: TGCAGTGCTAGAGAAACAGGGGGCGCAGGGAACACTGAAGCTTTCTTT. It encodes CSARETGGAGNTEAFF.

V and J are TRBV3-1 and TRBJ2-7; 10 positions agree with TRBD1. Germline-derived CDR1 and CDR2 are LGHDT and YNNKEL (reference sequence). CDR3 length: 18 amino acids. The V gene end was trimmed by 5 bases and the J gene end by 2 bases; junction bases not matched to a gene: 15. The CDR3, as DNA: TGTGCCAGCAGCTTTCGGACAGGGGGAGCCATCCGCGCCTACGAGCAGTACTTC. Translating it yields CASSFRTGGAIRAYEQYF.